This T cell receptor (beta chain) appears in the sequencing data of a study of T cells in Graves' hyperthyroidism and ophthalmopathy. This clonotype has ten or more counts. Diagnoses were made from clinical symptoms, serum measures (thyroxine and TRAb), thyroid ultrasound and orbital computed tomography. The length of the CDR3 is 13 residues. The V gene lost 3 bases and the J gene lost 10 bases, with 13 bases spanning the gap. From germline, CDR1 is MDHEN and CDR2 SYDVKM. The source material, RNA transcripts, was used to amplify TCR beta CDR3 regions. The study used the HTBI primer set for a first-round RT-PCR of the TCR CDR3. TCRdb used MiXCR to reprocess the multiplex PCR reads, holding one entry per CDR3 protein. The sample consists of approximately 400,000 distinct CDR3 sequences, under 15% of them appearing once.

Sample: blood. The gene calls are TRBV28 and TRBJ2-1; TRBD1 might be the D (5 bases). This TCR came from a woman aged 25 to 39 with Graves' hyperthyroidism. Here the CDR3 reads CASSFPRGDEQFF. The CDR3 region has the DNA TGTGCCAGCAGTTTCCCAAGGGGTGACGAGCAGTTCTTC.